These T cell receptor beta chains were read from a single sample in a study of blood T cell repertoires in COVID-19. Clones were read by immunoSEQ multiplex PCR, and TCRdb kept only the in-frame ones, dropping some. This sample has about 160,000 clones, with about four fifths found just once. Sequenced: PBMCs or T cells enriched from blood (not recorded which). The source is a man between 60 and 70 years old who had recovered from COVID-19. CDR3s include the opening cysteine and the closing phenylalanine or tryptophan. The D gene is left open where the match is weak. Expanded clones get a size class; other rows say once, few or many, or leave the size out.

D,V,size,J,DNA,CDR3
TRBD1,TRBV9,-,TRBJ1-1,TGTGCCAGCAGCGTCCGGGACAGGGTGGACACTGAAGCTTTCTTT,CASSVRDRVDTEAFF
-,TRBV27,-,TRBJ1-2,TGTGCCAGCAGTCAGCTAGGCCACGGCTACACCTTC,CASSQLGHGYTF
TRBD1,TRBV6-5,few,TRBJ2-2,TGTGCCAGCACTCGACAGGGCTCCCGTACCGGGGAGCTGTTTTTT,CASTRQGSRTGELFF
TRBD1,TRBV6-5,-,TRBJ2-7,TGTGCCAGCAGAGGACAGGGGCCTTACGAGCAGTACTTC,CASRGQGPYEQYF
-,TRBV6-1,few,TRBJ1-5,TGTGCCAGCAGTGAAGGGGGAGGAGGGCGACAGCCCCAGCATTTT,CASSEGGGGRQPQHF
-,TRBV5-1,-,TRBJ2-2,TGCGCCAGCAGCTTGGCCACAGATTCGGCCGGGGAGCTGTTTTTT,CASSLATDSAGELFF
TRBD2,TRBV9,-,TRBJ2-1,TGTGCCAGCAGCGGAGGACTAGCGGGAGGGCCTGGTTCGTGGAATGAGCAGTTCTTC,CASSGGLAGGPGSWNEQFF
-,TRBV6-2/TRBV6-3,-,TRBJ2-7,TGTGCCAGCAACCCCCAGGGGTCCTACGAGCAGTACTTC,CASNPQGSYEQYF
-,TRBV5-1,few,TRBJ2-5,TGCGCCAGCAGCGTCGGGGCGGGACAGAAGGTGACCCAGTACTTC,CASSVGAGQKVTQYF
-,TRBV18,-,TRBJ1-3,TGTGCCAGCTCACCCAACCCGGACGGGATCTCTGGAAACACCATATATTTT,CASSPNPDGISGNTIYF
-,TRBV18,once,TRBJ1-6,TGTGCCAGCTCACCGGGCCGTTCCTATAATTCACCCCTCCACTTT,CASSPGRSYNSPLHF
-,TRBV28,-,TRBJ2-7,TGTGCCAGCAGTGGAGCGCGGGGACGGTACTTC,CASSGARGRYF
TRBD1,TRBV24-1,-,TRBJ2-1,TGTGCCACCAGTGAATCGGGACAGGGGTACAATGAGCAGTTCTTC,CATSESGQGYNEQFF
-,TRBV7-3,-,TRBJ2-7,TGTGCCAGCGGCGGGGGCGACTCCTACGAGCAGTACTTC,CASGGGDSYEQYF
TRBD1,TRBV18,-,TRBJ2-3,TGTGCCAGTGCCGGGACAGGGGTGGCAGATACGCAGTATTTT,CASAGTGVADTQYF
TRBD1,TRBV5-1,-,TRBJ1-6,TGCGCCAGCAGCTTGGACAGGGGTTGGTCACCCCTCCACTTT,CASSLDRGWSPLHF
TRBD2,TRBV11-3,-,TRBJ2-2,TGTGCCAGCAGCCTGAGACTAGCGGGTAACACCGGGGAGCTGTTTTTT,CASSLRLAGNTGELFF
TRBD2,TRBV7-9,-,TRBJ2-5,TGTGCCAGCAGCTTATCTAGGTCTAGCGGAATAGAGACCCAGTACTTC,CASSLSRSSGIETQYF
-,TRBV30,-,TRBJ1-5,TGTGCCTGGAGTCTCGGAGGAAGCAATCAGCCCCAGCATTTT,CAWSLGGSNQPQHF
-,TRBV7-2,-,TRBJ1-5,TGTGCCAGCAGCCCGGACAGTAGCAATCAGCCCCAGCATTTT,CASSPDSSNQPQHF
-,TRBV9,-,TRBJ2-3,TGTGCCAGCAGCGTAACGGCGGGATATAGCACAGATACGCAGTATTTT,CASSVTAGYSTDTQYF
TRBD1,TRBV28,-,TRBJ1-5,TGTGCCAGCAGTTCAGGTACTAGGACAGGGAGAATTGGCAATCAGCCCCAGCATTTT,CASSSGTRTGRIGNQPQHF
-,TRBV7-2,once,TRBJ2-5,TGTGCCAGCAGTTTATGGCAGGAGGGGACCCAGTACTTC,CASSLWQEGTQYF
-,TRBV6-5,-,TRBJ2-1,TGTGCCAGTTCGGACGTTCGGGGCAATGAGCAGTTCTTC,CASSDVRGNEQFF
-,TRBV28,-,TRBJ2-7,TGTGCCAGCGCGCAGGGAAGTCGCGAGCAGTACTTC,CASAQGSREQYF
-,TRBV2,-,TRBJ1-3,TGTGCCAGCAGTCCCCTTGGCCTCAGCTCTGGAAACACCATATATTTT,CASSPLGLSSGNTIYF
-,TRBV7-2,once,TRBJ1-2,TGTGCCAGCAGCGCATGGCCAGGATCTAACTATGGCTACACCTTC,CASSAWPGSNYGYTF
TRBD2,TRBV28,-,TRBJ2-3,TGTGCCAGCAGCCATCTAGGGGGACTAGCAGCAGATACGCAGTATTTT,CASSHLGGLAADTQYF
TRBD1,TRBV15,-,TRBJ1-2,TGTGCCACCAGCAGGGGCGGGACAGTCTATGGCTACACCTTC,CATSRGGTVYGYTF
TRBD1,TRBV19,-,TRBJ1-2,TGTGCCAGTAGTCTAAGGACAGGCTATGGCTACACCTTC,CASSLRTGYGYTF
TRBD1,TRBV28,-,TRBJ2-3,TGTGCCAGCAGTATCCGGGACAGGGGGCTCCCAGATACGCAGTATTTT,CASSIRDRGLPDTQYF
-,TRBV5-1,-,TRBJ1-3,TGCGCCAGCAGCTCCTCCGGGAGCAGCTCTGGAAACACCATATATTTT,CASSSSGSSSGNTIYF
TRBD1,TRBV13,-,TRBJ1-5,TGTGCCAGCAGCTTAGGCCACAGGGGAAATCAGCCCCAGCATTTT,CASSLGHRGNQPQHF
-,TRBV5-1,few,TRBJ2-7,TGCGCCAGCAGCTCGTCGACAGGACCCTACGAGCAGTACTTC,CASSSSTGPYEQYF
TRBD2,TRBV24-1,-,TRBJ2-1,TGTGCCACCAGTGATTTGAGACTAGCGGGAGTCGACAATGAGCAGTTCTTC,CATSDLRLAGVDNEQFF
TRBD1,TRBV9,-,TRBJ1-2,TGTGCCAGCAGCCCCAGGACAGGGGGGGTAGACTATGGCTACACCTTC,CASSPRTGGVDYGYTF
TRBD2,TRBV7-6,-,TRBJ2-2,TGTGCCAGCAGCCCACAGGCTAGCGGTTCCGGGGAGCTGTTTTTT,CASSPQASGSGELFF
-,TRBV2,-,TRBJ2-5,TGTGCCAGCAGTGAAAAGGGGCTAGGAGTTTGGGAGACCCAGTACTTC,CASSEKGLGVWETQYF
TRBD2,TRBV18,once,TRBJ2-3,TGTGCCAGCTCACCCCGGACTAGCGGGAACACAGATACGCAGTATTTT,CASSPRTSGNTDTQYF
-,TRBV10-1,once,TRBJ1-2,TGCGCCAGCAGTGATCGGACAGAGTTCACTAACTATGGCTACACCTTC,CASSDRTEFTNYGYTF
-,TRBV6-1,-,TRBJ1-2,TGTGCCACCAGTCCCGGGGGCTACACCTTC,CATSPGGYTF
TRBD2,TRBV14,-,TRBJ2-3,TGTGCCAGCAGCCCGGCGGGAGTACTCACAGATACGCAGTATTTT,CASSPAGVLTDTQYF
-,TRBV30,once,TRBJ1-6,TGTGCCTGGAGTGTACTGATCGGGCAGGGCGGCTCACCCCTCCACTTT,CAWSVLIGQGGSPLHF
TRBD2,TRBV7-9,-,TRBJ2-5,TGTGCCAGCAGCCTGGGACTAGCGGGGGCCACGCACTTC,CASSLGLAGATHF
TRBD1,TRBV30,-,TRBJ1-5,TGTGCCTGGAGTCCGACAGGGGGCTGGGGCAATCAGCCCCAGCATTTT,CAWSPTGGWGNQPQHF
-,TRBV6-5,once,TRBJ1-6,TGTGCCAGCAGCGATTCACAGGGTTATAATTCACCCCTCCACTTT,CASSDSQGYNSPLHF
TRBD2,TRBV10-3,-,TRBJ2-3,TGTGCCATCAGTGAAGGCGGGAGTTTAACAGATACGCAGTATTTT,CAISEGGSLTDTQYF
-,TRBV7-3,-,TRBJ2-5,TGTGCCAGCATGCTACAGGGTCCTGGAGAGACCCAGTACTTC,CASMLQGPGETQYF
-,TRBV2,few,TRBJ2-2,TGTGCCAGCAGTCGGAACAGGGGGGGGACCGGGGAGCTGTTTTTT,CASSRNRGGTGELFF
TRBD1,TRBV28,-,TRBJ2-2,TGTGCCAGCAGAGGGACAGGCACCGGGGAGCTGTTTTTT,CASRGTGTGELFF
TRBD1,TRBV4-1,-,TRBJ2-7,TGCGCCAGCAGACGAGGACAGGACAGCACCTACGAGCAGTACTTC,CASRRGQDSTYEQYF
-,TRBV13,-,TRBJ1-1,TGTGCCAGCAGCCCTAGCCCCCCGGATCTAAACACTGAAGCTTTCTTT,CASSPSPPDLNTEAFF
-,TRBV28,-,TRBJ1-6,TGTGCCAGCAGTTTATCCCTCGGGACGGCAGGGAGGACACCCCTCCACTTT,CASSLSLGTAGRTPLHF